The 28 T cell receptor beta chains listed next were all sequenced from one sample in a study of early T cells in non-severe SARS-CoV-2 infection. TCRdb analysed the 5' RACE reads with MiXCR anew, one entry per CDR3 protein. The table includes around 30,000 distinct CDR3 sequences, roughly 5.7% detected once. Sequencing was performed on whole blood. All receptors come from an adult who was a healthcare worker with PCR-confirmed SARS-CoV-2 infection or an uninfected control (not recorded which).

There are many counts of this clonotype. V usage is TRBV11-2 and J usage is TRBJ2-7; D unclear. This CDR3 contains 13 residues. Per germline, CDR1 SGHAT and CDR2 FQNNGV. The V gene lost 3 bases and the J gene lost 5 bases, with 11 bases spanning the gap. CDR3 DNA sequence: TGTGCCAGCAGCTTCCAGGAGAGGCACGAGCAGTACTTC. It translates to CASSFQERHEQYF.

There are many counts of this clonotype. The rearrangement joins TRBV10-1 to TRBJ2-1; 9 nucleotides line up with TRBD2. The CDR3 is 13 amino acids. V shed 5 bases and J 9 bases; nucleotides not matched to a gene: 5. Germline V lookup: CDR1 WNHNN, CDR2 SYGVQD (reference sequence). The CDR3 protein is CASSYLAGSEQFF. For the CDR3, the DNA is TGCGCCAGCAGTTACCTAGCGGGAAGTGAGCAGTTCTTC.

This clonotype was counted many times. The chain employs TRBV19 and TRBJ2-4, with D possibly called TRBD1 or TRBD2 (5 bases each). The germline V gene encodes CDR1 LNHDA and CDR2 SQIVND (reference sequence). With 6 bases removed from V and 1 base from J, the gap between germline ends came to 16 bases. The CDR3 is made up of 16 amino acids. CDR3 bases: TGTGCCAGTAGAAAGGGACCAAACTCCGCCAAAAACATTCAGTACTTC. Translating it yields CASRKGPNSAKNIQYF.

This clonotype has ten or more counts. The CDR3 bases are TGCAGTGCTTACATCCCGGGCACAGATACGCAGTATTTT. Amino acid sequence: CSAYIPGTDTQYF. The chain has TRBV20-1 and TRBJ2-3; the D is unclear. Trimming left V 5 bases short and J 1 base short, with 10 bases between. Germline CDR1 is DFQATT and CDR2 is SNEGSKA (reference sequence). The CDR3 consists of 13 residues.

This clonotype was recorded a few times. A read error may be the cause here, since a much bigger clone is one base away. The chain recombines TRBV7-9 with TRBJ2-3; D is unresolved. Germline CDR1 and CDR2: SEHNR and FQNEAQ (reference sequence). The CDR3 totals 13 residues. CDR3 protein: CVSSTAGTDTQYF. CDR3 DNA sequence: TGTGTCAGCAGCACCGCGGGCACAGATACGCAGTATTTT.

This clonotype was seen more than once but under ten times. The CDR3 here is CASSPGQGNPETQYF. CDR3 sequence (DNA): TGCGCCAGCAGTCCCGGACAGGGCAATCCAGAGACCCAGTACTTC. The J gene is TRBJ2-5, the V gene TRBV10-1, with 8 bases lining up with TRBD1. The CDR3 sequence is 15 residues long. The germline gives CDR1 WNHNN, CDR2 SYGVQD (reference sequence). J gave up 4 bases and V 5 bases, and 9 bases lay outside the gene matches.

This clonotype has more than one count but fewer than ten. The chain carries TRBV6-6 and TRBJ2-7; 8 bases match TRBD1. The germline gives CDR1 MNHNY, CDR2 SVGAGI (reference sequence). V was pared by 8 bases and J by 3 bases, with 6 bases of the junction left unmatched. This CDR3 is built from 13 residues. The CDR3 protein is CASLGQGNYEQYF. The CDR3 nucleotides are TGTGCCAGCCTCGGACAGGGAAACTACGAGCAGTACTTC.

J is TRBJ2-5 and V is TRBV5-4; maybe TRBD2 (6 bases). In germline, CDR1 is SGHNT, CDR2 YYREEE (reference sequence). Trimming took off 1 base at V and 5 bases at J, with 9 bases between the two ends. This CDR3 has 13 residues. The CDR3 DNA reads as TGTGCCAGCAGCTTGCCGGGAGCCGAGACCCAGTACTTC. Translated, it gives CASSLPGAETQYF.

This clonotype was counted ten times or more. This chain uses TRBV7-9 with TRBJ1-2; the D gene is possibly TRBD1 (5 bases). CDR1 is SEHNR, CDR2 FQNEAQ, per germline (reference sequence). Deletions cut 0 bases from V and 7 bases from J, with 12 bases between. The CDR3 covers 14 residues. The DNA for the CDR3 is TGTGCCAGCAGCTTAGCAGGCCAGGGACTTGGCTACACCTTC. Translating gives CASSLAGQGLGYTF.

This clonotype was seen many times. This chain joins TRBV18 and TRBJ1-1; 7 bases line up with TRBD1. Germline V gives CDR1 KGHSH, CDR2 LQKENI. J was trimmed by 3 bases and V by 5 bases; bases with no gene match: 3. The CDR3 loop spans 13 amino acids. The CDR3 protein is CASSRQGDTEAFF. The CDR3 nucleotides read TGTGCCAGCTCAAGACAGGGAGACACTGAAGCTTTCTTT.

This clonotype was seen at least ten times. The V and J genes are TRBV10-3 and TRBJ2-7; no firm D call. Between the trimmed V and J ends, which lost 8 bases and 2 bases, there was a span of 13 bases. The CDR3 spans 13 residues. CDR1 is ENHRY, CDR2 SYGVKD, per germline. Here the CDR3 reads CAIGARTAYEQYF. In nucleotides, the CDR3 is TGTGCCATCGGAGCTAGGACGGCCTACGAGCAGTACTTC.

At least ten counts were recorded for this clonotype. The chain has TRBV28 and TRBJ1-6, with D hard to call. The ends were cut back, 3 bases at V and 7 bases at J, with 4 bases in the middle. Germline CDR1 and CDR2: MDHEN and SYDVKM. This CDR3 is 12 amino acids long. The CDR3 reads CASSLQNSPLHF. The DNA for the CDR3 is TGTGCCAGCAGTTTGCAGAATTCACCCCTCCACTTT.

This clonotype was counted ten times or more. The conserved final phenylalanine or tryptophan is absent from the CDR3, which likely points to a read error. CDR3 amino acids: CASTSRGGASYNEQFV. DNA for the CDR3: TGTGCCAGCACCTCGAGAGGGGGGGCTTCCTACAATGAGCAGTTCGTC. The J gene is TRBJ2-1, the V gene TRBV6-2 or TRBV6-3, with a possible D match to TRBD2 (7 bases). Germline values: CDR1 MNHEY, CDR2 SVGEGT. The V and J ends lost 7 bases and 1 base respectively, with 17 bases between them. The CDR3 consists of 16 residues.

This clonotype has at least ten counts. The CDR3 region has the DNA TGTGCCAGCAGCTTTAGGGTGAACACTGAAGCTTTCTTT. The encoded protein is CASSFRVNTEAFF. V usage is TRBV7-8 and J usage is TRBJ1-1; D unresolved. Per the germline V gene, CDR1 is SGHVS and CDR2 is FQNEAQ. This CDR3 region has 13 residues. V was pared by 3 bases and J by 0 bases, with 5 bases between.

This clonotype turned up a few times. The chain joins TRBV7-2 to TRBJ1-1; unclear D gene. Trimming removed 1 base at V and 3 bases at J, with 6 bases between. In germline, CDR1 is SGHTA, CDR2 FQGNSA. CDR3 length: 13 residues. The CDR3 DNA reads TGTGCCAGCAGCTTAGATGCGTACACTGAAGCTTTCTTT. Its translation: CASSLDAYTEAFF.

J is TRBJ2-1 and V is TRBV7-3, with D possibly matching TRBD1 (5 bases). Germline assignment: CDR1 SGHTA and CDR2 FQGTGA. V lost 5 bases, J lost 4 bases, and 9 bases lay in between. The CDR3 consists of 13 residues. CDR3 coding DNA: TGTGCCAGCAGCGCGGACATTTACAATGAGCAGTTCTTC. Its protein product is CASSADIYNEQFF.

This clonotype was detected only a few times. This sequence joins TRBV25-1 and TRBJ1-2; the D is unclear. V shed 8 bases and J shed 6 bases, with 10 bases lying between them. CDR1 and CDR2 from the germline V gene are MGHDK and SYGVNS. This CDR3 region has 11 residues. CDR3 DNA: TGTGCCAGCGAGGACCTTCATGGCTACACCTTC. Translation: CASEDLHGYTF.

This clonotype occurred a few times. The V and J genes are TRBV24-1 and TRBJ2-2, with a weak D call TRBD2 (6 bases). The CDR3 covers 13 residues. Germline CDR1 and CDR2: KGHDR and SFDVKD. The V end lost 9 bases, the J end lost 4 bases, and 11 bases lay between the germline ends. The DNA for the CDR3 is TGTGCCACCGGGCTGGGGGGCACCGGGGAGCTGTTTTTT. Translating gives CATGLGGTGELFF.

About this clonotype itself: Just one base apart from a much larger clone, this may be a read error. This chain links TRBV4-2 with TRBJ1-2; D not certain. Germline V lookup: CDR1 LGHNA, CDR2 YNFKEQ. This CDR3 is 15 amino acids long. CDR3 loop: CASTQVSRQNYGYTF. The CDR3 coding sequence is TGTGCCAGCACCCAAGTCAGTCGGCAGAACTATGGCTACACCTTC.

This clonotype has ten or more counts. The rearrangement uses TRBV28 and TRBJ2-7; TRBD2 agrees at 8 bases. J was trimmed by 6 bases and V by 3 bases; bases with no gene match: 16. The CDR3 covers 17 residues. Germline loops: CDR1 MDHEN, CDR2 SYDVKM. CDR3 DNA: TGTGCCAGCAGTTTGTTGGGGACCGGGACTAGATCAAGCGAGCAGTACTTC. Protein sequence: CASSLLGTGTRSSEQYF. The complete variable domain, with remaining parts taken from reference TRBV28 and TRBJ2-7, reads DVKVTQSSRYLVKRTGEKVFLECVQDMDHENMFWYRQDPGLGLRLIYFSYDVKMKEKGDIPEGYSVSREKKERFSLILESASTNQTSMYLCASSLLGTGTRSSEQYFGPGTRLTVT.

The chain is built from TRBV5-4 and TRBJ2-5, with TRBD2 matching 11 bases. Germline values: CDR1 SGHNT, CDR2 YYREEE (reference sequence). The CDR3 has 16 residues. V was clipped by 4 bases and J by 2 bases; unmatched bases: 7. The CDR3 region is CASSLPGTSGQETQYF. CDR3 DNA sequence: TGTGCCAGCAGCCTTCCCGGGACTAGCGGACAAGAGACCCAGTACTTC.

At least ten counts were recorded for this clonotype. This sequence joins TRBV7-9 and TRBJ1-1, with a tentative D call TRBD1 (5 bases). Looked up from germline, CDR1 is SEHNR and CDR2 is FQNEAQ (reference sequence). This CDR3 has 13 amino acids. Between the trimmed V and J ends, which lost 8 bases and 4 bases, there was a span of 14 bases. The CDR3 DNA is TGTGCCAGCCAGGGTTTGGGTTCCACTGAAGCTTTCTTT. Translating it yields CASQGLGSTEAFF.

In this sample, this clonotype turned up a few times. The CDR3 loop reads CASSSGGTYNEQFF. The CDR3 DNA reads TGTGCCAGCAGTTCCGGCGGAACCTACAATGAGCAGTTCTTC. The chain links TRBV27 to TRBJ2-1; D uncertain. Germline values: CDR1 MNHEY, CDR2 SMNVEV (reference sequence). There are 14 residues in the CDR3. V lost 4 bases and J 2 bases, leaving 9 bases between the germline ends.

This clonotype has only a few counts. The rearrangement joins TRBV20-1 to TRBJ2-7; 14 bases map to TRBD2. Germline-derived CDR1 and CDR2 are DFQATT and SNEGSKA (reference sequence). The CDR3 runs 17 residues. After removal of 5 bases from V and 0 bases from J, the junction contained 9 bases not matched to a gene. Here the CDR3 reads CSASGTSGSLNSYEQYF. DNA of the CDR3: TGCAGTGCTTCCGGGACTAGCGGGAGTCTAAACTCCTACGAGCAGTACTTC.

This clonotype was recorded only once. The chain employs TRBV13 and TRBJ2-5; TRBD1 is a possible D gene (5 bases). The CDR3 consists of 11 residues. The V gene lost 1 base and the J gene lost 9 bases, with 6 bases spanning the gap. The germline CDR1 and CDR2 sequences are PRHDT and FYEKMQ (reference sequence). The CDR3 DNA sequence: TGTGCCAGCAGCTTAGAGGGGTCCCAGTACTTC. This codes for CASSLEGSQYF.

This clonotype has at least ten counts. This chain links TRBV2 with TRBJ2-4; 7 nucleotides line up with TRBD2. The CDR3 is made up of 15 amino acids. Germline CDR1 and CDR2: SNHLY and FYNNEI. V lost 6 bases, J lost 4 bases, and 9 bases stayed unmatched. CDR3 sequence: CASRAPSGKKNIQYF. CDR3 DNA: TGTGCCAGCAGGGCTCCCAGCGGGAAGAAAAACATTCAGTACTTC. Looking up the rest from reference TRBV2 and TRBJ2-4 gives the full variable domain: EPEVTQTPSHQVTQMGQEVILRCVPISNHLYFYWYRQILGQKVEFLVSFYNNEISEKSEIFDDQFSVERPDGSNFTLKIRSTKLEDSAMYFCASRAPSGKKNIQYFGAGTRLSVL.

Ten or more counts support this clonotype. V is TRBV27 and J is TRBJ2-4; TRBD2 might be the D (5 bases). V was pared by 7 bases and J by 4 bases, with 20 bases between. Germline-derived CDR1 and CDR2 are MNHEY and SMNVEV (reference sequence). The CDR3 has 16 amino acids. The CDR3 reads CASKQSGGGLKNIQYF. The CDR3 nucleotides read TGTGCCAGCAAACAATCGGGCGGAGGCCTTAAAAACATTCAGTACTTC.

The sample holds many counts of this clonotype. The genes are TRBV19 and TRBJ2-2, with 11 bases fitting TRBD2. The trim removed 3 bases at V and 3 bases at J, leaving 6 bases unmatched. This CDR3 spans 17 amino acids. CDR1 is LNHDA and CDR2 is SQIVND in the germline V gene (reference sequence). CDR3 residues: CASSMLAGGLDTGELFF. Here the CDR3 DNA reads TGTGCCAGTAGTATGCTAGCGGGAGGTCTGGACACCGGGGAGCTGTTTTTT. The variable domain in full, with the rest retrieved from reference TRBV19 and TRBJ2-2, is DGGITQSPKYLFRKEGQNVTLSCEQNLNHDAMYWYRQDPGQGLRLIYYSQIVNDFQKGDIAEGYSVSREKKESFPLTVTSAQKNPTAFYLCASSMLAGGLDTGELFFGEGSRLTVL.